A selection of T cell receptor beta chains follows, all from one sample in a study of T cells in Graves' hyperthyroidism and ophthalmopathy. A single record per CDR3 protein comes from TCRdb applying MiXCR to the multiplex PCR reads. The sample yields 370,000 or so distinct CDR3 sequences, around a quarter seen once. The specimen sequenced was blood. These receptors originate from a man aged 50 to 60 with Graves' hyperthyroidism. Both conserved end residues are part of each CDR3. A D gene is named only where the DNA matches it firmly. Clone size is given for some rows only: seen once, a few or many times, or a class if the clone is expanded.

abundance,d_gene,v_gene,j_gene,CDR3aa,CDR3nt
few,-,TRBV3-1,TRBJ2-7,CASSPGRFYLSEQYF,TGTGCCAGCAGCCCTGGTCGGTTCTACCTTTCTGAGCAGTACTTC
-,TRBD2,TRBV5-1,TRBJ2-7,CASSLVPFGRIGYEQYF,TGCGCCAGCAGCTTGGTACCCTTCGGGAGGATTGGCTACGAGCAGTACTTC
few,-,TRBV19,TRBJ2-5,CASSMSGLETQYF,TGTGCCAGTAGTATGAGCGGTCTGGAGACCCAGTACTTC
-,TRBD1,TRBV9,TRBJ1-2,CASSVGTGVGGYTF,TGTGCCAGCAGCGTTGGGACAGGGGTAGGCGGCTACACCTTC
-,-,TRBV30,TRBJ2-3,CAWSGGILDTQYF,TGTGCCTGGAGTGGGGGGATCCTAGATACGCAGTATTTT
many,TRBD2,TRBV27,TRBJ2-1,CASSSRTMAGEDYPYNEQFF,TGTGCCAGCAGTTCCCGGACTATGGCGGGGGAGGACTATCCCTACAATGAGCAGTTCTTC
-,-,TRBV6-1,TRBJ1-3,CASISRDMSSGNTIYF,TGTGCCAGCATATCCCGGGACATGAGCTCTGGAAACACCATATATTTT
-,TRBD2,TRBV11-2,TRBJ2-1,CASSPGRGSNEQFF,TGTGCCAGCAGCCCCGGGCGGGGGTCCAATGAGCAGTTCTTC
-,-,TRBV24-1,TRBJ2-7,CATSEGGDWAYEQYF,TGTGCCACCAGTGAGGGGGGAGATTGGGCCTACGAGCAGTACTTC
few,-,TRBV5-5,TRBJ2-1,CASIRSGQGYNEQFF,TGTGCCAGCATCCGGAGTGGGCAGGGGTATAATGAGCAGTTCTTC
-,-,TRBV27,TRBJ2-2,CASSTAANTGELFF,TGTGCCAGCAGCACGGCGGCCAACACCGGGGAGCTGTTTTTT
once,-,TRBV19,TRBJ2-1,CASSIGDTSYNEQFF,TGTGCCAGTAGTATAGGAGACACTTCCTACAATGAGCAGTTCTTC
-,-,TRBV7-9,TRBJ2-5,CASSLGLPQETQYF,TGTGCCAGCAGCTTAGGACTCCCCCAAGAGACCCAGTACTTC
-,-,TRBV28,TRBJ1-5,CASSTRWGGGSNQPQHF,TGTGCCAGCAGTACTCGATGGGGGGGAGGGAGCAATCAGCCCCAGCATTTT